Following are 15 T cell receptor beta chains from one sample sequenced in a study of blood T cell repertoires in COVID-19. Libraries were prepared by immunoSEQ multiplex PCR; TCRdb keeps only in-frame clonotypes and omits some of them. The sample has a few hundred thousand clones; about 79% are singletons. Sequencing was performed on peripheral blood. These receptors were taken from a woman between 40 and 50 years old who had recovered from COVID-19.

Only one count was recorded for this clone. This rearrangement joins TRBV7-2 to TRBJ2-5; D unclear. Germline CDR1 and CDR2: SGHTA and FQGNSA. The CDR3 is made up of 14 amino acids. The germline V and J ends were trimmed by 0 bases and 3 bases, with 8 bases remaining between them. This chain's CDR3 is CASSLATAEETQYF. CDR3 bases: TGTGCCAGCAGCTTAGCCACAGCAGAAGAGACCCAGTACTTC. Filled out from reference TRBV7-2 and TRBJ2-5, the complete variable domain reads GAGVSQSPSNKVTEKGKDVELRCDPISGHTALYWYRQSLGQGLEFLIYFQGNSAPDKSGLPSDRFSAERTGGSVSTLTIQRTQQEDSAVYLCASSLATAEETQYFGPGTRLLVL.

The J gene is TRBJ2-7, the V gene TRBV7-8; perhaps TRBD2 as D (6 bases). V dropped 3 bases and J dropped 2 bases, with 17 bases sitting between them. This CDR3 has 16 amino acids. CDR1 is SGHVS and CDR2 is FQNEAQ in the germline V gene. CDR3 in DNA: TGTGCCAGCAGCTTGGGCCTGGGGGGATCTGCCTACGAGCAGTACTTC. This codes for CASSLGLGGSAYEQYF.

This chain connects TRBV12-5 to TRBJ1-1; 9 bases fit TRBD1. Trimming at V came to 0 bases and at J to 6 bases, leaving 2 bases not matched to a gene. This CDR3 is built from 14 residues. Germline V gene lookup returns CDR1 LGHNT and CDR2 FRNRAP. CDR3 in amino acids: CASGLVGQGSEAFF. CDR3 nucleotides: TGTGCTAGTGGTTTGGTCGGACAGGGGTCTGAAGCTTTCTTT.

This chain uses TRBV7-3 with TRBJ2-3; D is unclear. Per germline, CDR1 SGHTA and CDR2 FQGTGA. The CDR3 is made up of 13 amino acids. V dropped 3 bases and J dropped 4 bases, with 8 bases sitting between them. The chain's CDR3 is CASSLMSADTQYF. The DNA of the CDR3 is TGTGCCAGCAGCTTGATGTCGGCAGATACGCAGTATTTT.

CDR3: CASSLASVWGERNTGELFF. Here the CDR3 DNA reads TGCGCCAGCAGCTTGGCCTCCGTTTGGGGGGAAAGGAACACCGGGGAGCTGTTTTTT. V gene TRBV5-1 combines with J gene TRBJ2-2; D may be TRBD2 (6 bases). Trimming removed 0 bases at V and 1 base at J, with 19 bases between. This CDR3 contains 19 residues. Germline CDR1 SGHRS, CDR2 YFSETQ.

This rearrangement joins TRBV7-9 to TRBJ1-2; 7 bases agree with TRBD1. V trimming: 6 bases; J trimming: 4 bases; junction bases outside the gene matches: 5. CDR1 SEHNR and CDR2 FQNEAQ come from the germline V gene (reference sequence). This CDR3 is built from 13 residues. CDR3 sequence: CASSRDSLYGYTF. As DNA, the CDR3 is TGTGCCAGCAGTCGGGACAGCCTCTATGGCTACACCTTC.

About this clone itself: Sequence at one end of the junction differs from germline and may be a read error. The chain is built from TRBV7-7 and TRBJ2-7; TRBD1 matches 10 bases. The CDR3 is made up of 13 amino acids. Germline loops: CDR1 SSHAT, CDR2 FNYEAQ (reference sequence). CDR3 region: CASSLGTGDEQYF. DNA of the CDR3: TGTGCTAGCAGCTTAGGGACAGGGGACGAGCAGTACTTC.

V and J are TRBV7-9 and TRBJ2-5; 7 bases fit TRBD1. Unmatched junction bases numbered 6, after V lost 3 bases and J lost 2 bases. This CDR3 has 15 residues. Germline V gene lookup returns CDR1 SEHNR and CDR2 FQNEAQ (reference sequence). CDR3 nucleotide sequence: TGTGCCAGCAGCTTGCAGGGACAGACGCAAGAGACCCAGTACTTC. It yields the protein CASSLQGQTQETQYF.

This clone has just one count. The V gene is TRBV28, the J gene TRBJ1-5; D is perhaps TRBD1 (6 bases). The V gene lost 3 bases and the J gene lost 0 bases, with 12 bases spanning the gap. Germline CDR1 is MDHEN and CDR2 is SYDVKM. The CDR3 loop spans 16 amino acids. The CDR3: CASSFGSTGSNQPQHF. The CDR3, as DNA: TGTGCCAGCAGTTTCGGTTCGACAGGTAGCAATCAGCCCCAGCATTTT. Complete variable domain (other parts from reference TRBV28 and TRBJ1-5): DVKVTQSSRYLVKRTGEKVFLECVQDMDHENMFWYRQDPGLGLRLIYFSYDVKMKEKGDIPEGYSVSREKKERFSLILESASTNQTSMYLCASSFGSTGSNQPQHFGDGTRLSIL.

A few counts support this clone. V usage is TRBV2 and J usage is TRBJ1-6; D remains unclear. The CDR3 is 12 residues long. V dropped 6 bases and J dropped 5 bases, with 5 bases sitting between them. Germline values: CDR1 SNHLY, CDR2 FYNNEI. The CDR3 bases are TGTGCCAGCAGGGCAGATAATTCACCCCTCCACTTT. Translation gives CASRADNSPLHF.

V gene TRBV7-2 combines with J gene TRBJ2-7; the match to TRBD1 covers 9 bases. The CDR3 length is 15 residues. With 1 base clipped from V and 3 bases from J, the junction kept 4 bases outside the gene matches. CDR1 is SGHTA and CDR2 is FQGNSA in the germline V gene. CDR3 in DNA: TGTGCCAGCAGCTTAGTGGTGACAGGGGGCTACGAGCAGTACTTC. Amino acid sequence: CASSLVVTGGYEQYF.

The chain has TRBV4-1 and TRBJ2-1; 13 nucleotides match TRBD2. The trim removed 0 bases at V and 8 bases at J, leaving 10 bases unmatched. CDR1 is MGHRA, CDR2 YSYEKL, per germline. The CDR3 is 18 amino acids. DNA for the CDR3: TGCGCCAGCAGCCAAGATCTAGGCGGACTAGCGGGGGCCTATGAGCAGTTCTTC. Amino acids: CASSQDLGGLAGAYEQFF.

The V gene is TRBV10-1, the J gene TRBJ2-7; D ambiguous. CDR3 length equals 13 residues. Trimming removed 5 bases at V and 7 bases at J, with 15 bases between. The germline V gene encodes CDR1 WNHNN and CDR2 SYGVQD (reference sequence). CDR3 sequence reads: CASSRSLDGEQYF. In DNA, the CDR3 is TGCGCCAGCAGTCGGTCCCTCGACGGGGAGCAGTACTTC.

The chain carries TRBV7-2 and TRBJ2-7; D perhaps matches TRBD1 (5 bases). Between the trimmed V and J ends, which lost 6 bases and 4 bases, there was a span of 10 bases. This CDR3 contains 12 residues. Germline V gene sequence: CDR1 SGHTA, CDR2 FQGNSA. Here the CDR3 reads CASRQDLYEQYF. Here the CDR3 DNA reads TGTGCCAGCAGACAGGACCTGTACGAGCAGTACTTC.

The chain has TRBV3-1 (or the pseudogene TRBV3-2) and TRBJ2-7, with D possibly being TRBD2 (5 bases). CDR1 is LGHDT, CDR2 YNNKEL, per germline (reference sequence). The germline V and J ends were trimmed by 2 bases and 2 bases, with 10 bases remaining between them. The CDR3 extends over 14 amino acids. The CDR3 protein is CASSQFSGTYEQYF. The CDR3 nucleotides read TGTGCCAGCAGCCAATTCAGCGGAACCTACGAGCAGTACTTC.